This entry concerns a single TCR beta chain. Its target is unknown. Libraries were prepared by immunoSEQ multiplex PCR; TCRdb keeps only in-frame clonotypes and omits some of them. The profile covers tens of thousands of clones, with 84% appearing a single time and 4% to 5% taken by the ten largest. Focal radiation with ipilimumab CTLA-4 blockade was given to patients with chemo-refractory metastatic non-small-cell lung cancer. Germline V lookup: CDR1 SNHLY, CDR2 FYNNEI. CDR3 length equals 14 residues. The V and J ends lost 7 bases and 4 bases, in that order; junction bases with no gene match: 6. These data originate in a study of radiotherapy plus CTLA-4 blockade in lung cancer. The overall study: Objective responses occurred in around 18% of patients; around 31% had disease control. Overall study results and limits: How blood T cell clones changed early, along with interferon-beta, reportedly forecast response best. Blood-borne expansion of tumor-derived TCR clones followed radiotherapy plus ipilimumab.

The specimen comprised peripheral blood, sampled from a patient treated with radiotherapy plus ipilimumab. This rearrangement joins TRBV2 to TRBJ2-2; 7 nucleotides agree with TRBD2. The source of this sequence is a human donor with non-small cell lung cancer whose response to radiotherapy plus ipilimumab could not be evaluated. In DNA form, the CDR3 reads TGTGCCAGCATGGGGAGGGAGGCCACCGGGGAGCTGTTTTTT. As protein: CASMGREATGELFF.